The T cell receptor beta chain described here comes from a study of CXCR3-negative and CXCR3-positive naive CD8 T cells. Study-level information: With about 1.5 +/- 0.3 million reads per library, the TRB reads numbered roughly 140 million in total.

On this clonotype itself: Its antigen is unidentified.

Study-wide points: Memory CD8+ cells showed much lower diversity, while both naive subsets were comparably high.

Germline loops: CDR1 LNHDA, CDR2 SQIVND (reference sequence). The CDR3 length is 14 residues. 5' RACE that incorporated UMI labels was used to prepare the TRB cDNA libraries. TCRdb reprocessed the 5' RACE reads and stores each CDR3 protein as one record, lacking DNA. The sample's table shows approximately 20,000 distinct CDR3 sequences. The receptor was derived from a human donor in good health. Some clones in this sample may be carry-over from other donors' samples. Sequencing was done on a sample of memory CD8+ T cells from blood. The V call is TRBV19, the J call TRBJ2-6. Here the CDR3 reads CASSIGSGANVLTF.